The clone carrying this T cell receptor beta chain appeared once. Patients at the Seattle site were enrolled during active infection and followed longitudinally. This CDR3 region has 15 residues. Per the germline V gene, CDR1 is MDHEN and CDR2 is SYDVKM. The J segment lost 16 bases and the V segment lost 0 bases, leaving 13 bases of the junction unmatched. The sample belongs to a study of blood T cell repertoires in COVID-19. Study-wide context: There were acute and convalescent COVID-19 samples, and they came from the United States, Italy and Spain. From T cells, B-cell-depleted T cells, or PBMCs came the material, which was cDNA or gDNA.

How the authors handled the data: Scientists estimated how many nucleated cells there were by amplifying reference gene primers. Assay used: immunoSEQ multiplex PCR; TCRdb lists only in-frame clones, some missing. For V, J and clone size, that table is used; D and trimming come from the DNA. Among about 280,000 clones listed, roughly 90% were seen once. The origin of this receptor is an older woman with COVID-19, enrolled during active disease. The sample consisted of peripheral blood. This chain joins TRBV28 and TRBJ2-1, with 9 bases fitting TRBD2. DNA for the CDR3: TGTGCCAGCAGTTTATGGACTAGCGGACCGCCTGGTTGTTTCTTC. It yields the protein CASSLWTSGPPGCFF.